This T cell receptor beta chain emerged from a study of blood T cell repertoires in COVID-19. Study-wide background: COVID-19 samples from acute and convalescent phases originated in the United States, Italy and Spain. PBMCs, B-cell-depleted T cells, or T cells provided the cDNA or gDNA that made up the material.

During active infection, Seattle patients enrolled and were then monitored through disease. The repertoire was sequenced with immunoSEQ multiplex PCR; TCRdb's copy has only in-frame clones and lacks some. The sample records 210,000 or so clones, 80% to 90% being singletons. Germline V CDR1 and CDR2: MNHEY, SMNVEV (reference sequence). The CDR3 has 15 residues. J gave up 6 bases and V 5 bases, and 8 bases lay outside the gene matches. The material sequenced was peripheral blood. This clonotype originated in a man aged 25 to 40 with COVID-19, enrolled during active disease. The genes are TRBV27 and TRBJ2-1; 9 bases map to TRBD1. CDR3 residues: CASSLGGTGTNEQFF. Here the CDR3 DNA reads TGTGCCAGCAGTCTAGGGGGGACAGGGACCAATGAGCAGTTCTTC.